The next 6 T cell receptor beta chains were all read from a single sample in a study of cytomegalovirus exposure and HLA in healthy donors. Amplification used 60 Vbeta primers and 13 Jbeta primers. Method: immunoSEQ multiplex PCR; TCRdb's copy keeps in-frame clones and lacks some. The sample has around 200,000 clones; 70% to 75% are singletons. The sequencing input was PBMCs. The receptors were sampled from a man aged 25-45 years in good health and CMV-seropositive.

V is TRBV30 and J is TRBJ2-3; 11 positions match TRBD2. Germline V gene data show CDR1 as GTSNPN and CDR2 as SVGIG (reference sequence). This CDR3 region has 14 residues. V was pared by 6 bases and J by 3 bases, with 5 bases of the junction left unmatched. The DNA of the CDR3 is TGTGCCTGCGGGACTAGCGGATCTACAGATACGCAGTATTTT. Its protein is CACGTSGSTDTQYF.

This CDR3 reads CASSVDDGFGTGHNYGYTF. CDR3 nucleotides: TGTGCCAGCAGCGTAGATGACGGCTTCGGGACAGGCCATAACTATGGCTACACCTTC. The chain joins TRBV9 to TRBJ1-2; 8 nucleotides agree with TRBD1. CDR3 length equals 19 residues. V lost 0 bases, J lost 1 base, and 14 bases stayed unmatched. Germline assignment: CDR1 SGDLS and CDR2 YYNGEE.

V and J are TRBV7-9 and TRBJ2-1, with 12 bases lining up with TRBD2. Germline-derived CDR1 and CDR2 are SEHNR and FQNEAQ (reference sequence). V lost 5 bases and J lost 8; bases outside the gene matches: 16. The CDR3 consists of 18 residues. CDR3 coding DNA: TGTGCCAGCAGCCTCCTAACGAGACTAGCGGGAGAAATCGATGAGCAGTTCTTC. Protein: CASSLLTRLAGEIDEQFF.

CDR3 residues: CASSIQGNTEAFF. CDR3 in DNA: TGTGCCAGCAGCATCCAGGGGAACACTGAAGCTTTCTTT. V gene TRBV11-3 combines with J gene TRBJ1-1; possible D gene TRBD1, 5 bases. V was cut by 5 bases and J by 1 base, with 8 bases left in between. This CDR3 has 13 residues. Germline V gives CDR1 SGHNT, CDR2 YENEEA. Filled out from reference TRBV11-3 and TRBJ1-1, the complete variable domain reads EAGVVQSPRYKIIEKKQPVAFWCNPISGHNTLYWYLQNLGQGPELLIRYENEEAVDDSQLPKDRFSAERLKGVDSTLKIQPAELGDSAVYLCASSIQGNTEAFFGQGTRLTVV.

The J gene is TRBJ2-7, the V gene TRBV11-2; 9 bases are a match to TRBD1. Trimming cost V 3 bases and J 3 bases; bases outside gene matches: 3. The CDR3 is 14 amino acids. Per germline, CDR1 SGHAT and CDR2 FQNNGV. The CDR3, as DNA: TGTGCCAGCAGCTTGTTGACAGGGGGCTACGAGCAGTACTTC. It specifies CASSLLTGGYEQYF.

The chain combines TRBV6-1 with TRBJ1-5; weak D call: TRBD1 (6 bases). V shed 6 bases and J shed 7 bases, with 13 bases lying between them. Germline V gene lookup returns CDR1 MNHNS and CDR2 SASEGT. This CDR3 contains 13 residues. The CDR3 coding sequence is TGTGCCAGCAGCCGGGCTCAGGGGCAGCCCCAGCATTTT. It codes for CASSRAQGQPQHF.